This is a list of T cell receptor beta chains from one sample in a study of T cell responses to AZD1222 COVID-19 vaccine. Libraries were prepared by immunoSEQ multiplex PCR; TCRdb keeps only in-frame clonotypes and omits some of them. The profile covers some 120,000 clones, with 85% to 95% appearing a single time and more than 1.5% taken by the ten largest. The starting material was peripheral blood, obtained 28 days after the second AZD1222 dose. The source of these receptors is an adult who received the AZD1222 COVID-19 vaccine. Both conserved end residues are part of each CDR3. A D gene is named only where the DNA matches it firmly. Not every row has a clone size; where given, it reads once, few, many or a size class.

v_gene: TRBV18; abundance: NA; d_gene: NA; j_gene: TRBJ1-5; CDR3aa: CASSPEGVNQPQHF; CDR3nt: TGTGCCAGCTCACCGGAGGGGGTCAATCAGCCCCAGCATTTT
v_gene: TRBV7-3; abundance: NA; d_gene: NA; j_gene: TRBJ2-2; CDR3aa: CASSLLAGEDGGELFF; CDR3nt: TGTGCCAGCAGCTTATTGGCAGGGGAGGATGGCGGGGAGCTGTTTTTT
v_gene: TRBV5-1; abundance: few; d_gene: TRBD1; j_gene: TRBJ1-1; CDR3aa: CASSWGTGERNTEAFF; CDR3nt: TGCGCCAGCAGCTGGGGGACAGGGGAAAGGAACACTGAAGCTTTCTTT
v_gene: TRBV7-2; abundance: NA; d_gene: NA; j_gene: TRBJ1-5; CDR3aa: CASSYHGAGNQPQHF; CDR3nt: TGTGCCAGCAGCTACCACGGGGCCGGCAATCAGCCCCAGCATTTT
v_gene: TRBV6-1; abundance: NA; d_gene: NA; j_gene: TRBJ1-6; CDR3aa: CASSEGSRGSSPLHF; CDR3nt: TGTGCCAGCAGTGAAGGAAGCAGGGGCTCTTCACCCCTCCACTTT
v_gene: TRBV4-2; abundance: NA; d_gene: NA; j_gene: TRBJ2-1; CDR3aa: CASSQEWLASSYNEQFF; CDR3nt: TGTGCCAGCAGCCAAGAATGGCTAGCGTCCTCCTACAATGAGCAGTTCTTC
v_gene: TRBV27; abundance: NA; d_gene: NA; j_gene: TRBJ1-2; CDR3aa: CASSLSRDFHYTF; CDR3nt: TGTGCCAGCAGTTTATCCAGGGATTTCCACTACACCTTC
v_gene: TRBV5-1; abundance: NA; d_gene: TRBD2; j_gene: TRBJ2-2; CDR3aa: CARSPGASGGSGELFF; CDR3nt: TGCGCCCGCAGCCCGGGGGCCAGCGGGGGGTCCGGGGAGCTGTTTTTT
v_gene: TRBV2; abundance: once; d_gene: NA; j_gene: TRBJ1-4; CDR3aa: CASSELEKLFF; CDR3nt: TGTGCCAGCAGTGAACTTGAAAAACTGTTTTTT
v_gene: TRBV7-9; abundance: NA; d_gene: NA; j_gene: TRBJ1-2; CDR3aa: CASSLAYGYTF; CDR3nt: TGTGCCAGCAGCTTAGCTTATGGCTACACCTTC
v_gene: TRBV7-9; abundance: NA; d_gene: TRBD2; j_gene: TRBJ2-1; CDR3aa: CASSRDYYNEQFF; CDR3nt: TGTGCCAGCAGTCGGGACTACTACAATGAGCAGTTCTTC
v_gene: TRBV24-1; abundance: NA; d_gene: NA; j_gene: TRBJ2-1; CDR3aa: CATSGYNEQFF; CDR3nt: TGTGCCACCTCGGGGTATAATGAGCAGTTCTTC
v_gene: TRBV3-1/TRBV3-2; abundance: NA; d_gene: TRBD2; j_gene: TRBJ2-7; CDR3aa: CASSQDLLAGGPEQYF; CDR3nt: TGTGCCAGCAGCCAAGATCTTCTAGCGGGAGGGCCGGAGCAGTACTTC
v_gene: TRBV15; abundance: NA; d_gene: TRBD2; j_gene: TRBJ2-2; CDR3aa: CATGGLAGNTGELFF; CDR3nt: TGTGCCACCGGAGGACTAGCGGGAAACACCGGGGAGCTGTTTTTT
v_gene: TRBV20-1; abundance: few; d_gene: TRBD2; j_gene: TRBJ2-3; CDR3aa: CSASSSGNQDTQYF; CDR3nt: TGCAGTGCTAGTTCTAGCGGGAACCAAGATACGCAGTATTTT
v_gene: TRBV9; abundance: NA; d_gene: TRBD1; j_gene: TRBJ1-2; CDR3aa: CASSPHGDRPNYGYTF; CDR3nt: TGTGCCAGCAGTCCCCATGGGGACAGACCTAACTATGGCTACACCTTC
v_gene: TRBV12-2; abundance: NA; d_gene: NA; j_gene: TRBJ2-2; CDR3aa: CASRSGTSGRALSTGELFF; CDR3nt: TGTGCAAGTCGCTCCGGGACTAGCGGGAGGGCCCTTTCCACCGGGGAGCTGTTTTTT
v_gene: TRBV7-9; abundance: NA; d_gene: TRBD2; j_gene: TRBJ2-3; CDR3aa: CASSSTSETQYF; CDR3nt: TGTGCCAGCAGCTCGACTAGCGAGACGCAGTATTTT
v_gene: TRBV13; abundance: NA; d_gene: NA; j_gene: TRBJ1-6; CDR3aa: CASSLGSGSGNSPLHF; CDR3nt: TGTGCCAGCAGCTTAGGGTCAGGCAGCGGTAATTCACCCCTCCACTTT
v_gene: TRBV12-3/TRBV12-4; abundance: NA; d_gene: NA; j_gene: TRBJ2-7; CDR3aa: CASSLEYEQYF; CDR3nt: TGTGCCAGCAGTTTAGAATACGAGCAGTACTTC
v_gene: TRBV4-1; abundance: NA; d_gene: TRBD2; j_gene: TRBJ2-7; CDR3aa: CASSQVGTSGRPSNSYEQYF; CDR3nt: TGCGCCAGCAGCCAAGTAGGGACTAGCGGGAGGCCGTCCAACTCCTACGAGCAGTACTTC
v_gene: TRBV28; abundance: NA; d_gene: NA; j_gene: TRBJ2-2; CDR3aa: CASSFWGGELFF; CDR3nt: TGTGCCAGCAGTTTCTGGGGCGGGGAGCTGTTTTTT
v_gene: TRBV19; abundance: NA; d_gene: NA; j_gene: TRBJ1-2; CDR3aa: CASSIDSNYGYTF; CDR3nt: TGTGCCAGTAGTATAGACAGTAACTATGGCTACACCTTC
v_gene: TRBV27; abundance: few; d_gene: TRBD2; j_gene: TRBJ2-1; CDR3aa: CASGGFWSGRLSEQFF; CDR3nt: TGTGCCAGCGGTGGGTTTTGGAGCGGGAGACTTAGTGAGCAGTTCTTC
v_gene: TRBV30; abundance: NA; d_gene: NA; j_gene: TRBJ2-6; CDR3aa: CAWRITAGANVLTF; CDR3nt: TGTGCCTGGAGGATAACAGCTGGGGCCAACGTCCTGACTTTC
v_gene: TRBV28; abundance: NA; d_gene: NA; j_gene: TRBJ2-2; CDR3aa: CASSSGLLNTGELFF; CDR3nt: TGTGCCAGCAGTTCGGGACTGCTGAACACCGGGGAGCTGTTTTTT
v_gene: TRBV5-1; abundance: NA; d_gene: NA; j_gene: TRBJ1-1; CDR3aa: CASSDGWTEGYTEAFF; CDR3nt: TGCGCCAGCAGCGATGGTTGGACAGAAGGGTACACTGAAGCTTTCTTT
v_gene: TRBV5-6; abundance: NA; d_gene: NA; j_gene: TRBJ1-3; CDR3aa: CASSLRGTGNTIYF; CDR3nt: TGTGCCAGCAGCTTGAGGGGCACTGGAAACACCATATATTTT
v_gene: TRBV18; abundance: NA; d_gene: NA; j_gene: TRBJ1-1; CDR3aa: CASSPRPDLPEAEAFF; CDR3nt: TGTGCCAGCTCACCACGTCCGGACCTCCCCGAGGCTGAAGCTTTCTTT
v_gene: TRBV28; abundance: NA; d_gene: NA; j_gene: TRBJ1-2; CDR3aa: CASSSYADSLYGYTF; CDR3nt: TGTGCCAGCAGTTCCTACGCGGACAGTTTATATGGCTACACCTTC
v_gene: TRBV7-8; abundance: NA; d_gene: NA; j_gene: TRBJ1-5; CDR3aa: CASSSDSSQPQHF; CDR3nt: TGTGCCAGCAGCTCGGACAGCAGTCAGCCCCAGCATTTT
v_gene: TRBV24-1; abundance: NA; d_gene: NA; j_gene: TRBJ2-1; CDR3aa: CATSDHRSSYNEQFF; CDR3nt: TGTGCCACCAGTGATCACAGGAGCTCCTACAATGAGCAGTTCTTC
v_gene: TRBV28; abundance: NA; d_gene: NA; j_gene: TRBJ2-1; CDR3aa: CASRGSGYPSYNEQFF; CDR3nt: TGTGCCAGCAGGGGCTCGGGCTACCCGAGCTACAATGAGCAGTTCTTC
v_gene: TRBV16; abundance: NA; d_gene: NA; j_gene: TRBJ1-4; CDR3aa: CASSQSREATNEKLFF; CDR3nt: TGTGCCAGCAGCCAATCTCGCGAAGCAACTAATGAAAAACTGTTTTTT
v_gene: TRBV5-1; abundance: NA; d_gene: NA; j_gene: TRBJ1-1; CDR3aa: CASSLVVTGRKTEAFF; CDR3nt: TGCGCCAGCAGCTTGGTAGTTACAGGGAGAAAGACTGAAGCTTTCTTT
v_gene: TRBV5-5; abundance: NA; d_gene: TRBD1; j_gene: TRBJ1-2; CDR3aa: CASSNRDRGLVYYGYTF; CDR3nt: TGTGCCAGCAGCAACCGGGACAGGGGGCTGGTGTACTATGGCTACACCTTC
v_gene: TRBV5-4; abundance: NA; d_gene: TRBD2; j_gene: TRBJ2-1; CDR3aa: CASSLASGRDNEQFF; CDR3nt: TGTGCCAGCAGCTTGGCTAGCGGGAGGGACAATGAGCAGTTCTTC
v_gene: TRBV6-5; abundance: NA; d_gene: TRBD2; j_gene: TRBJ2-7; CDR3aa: CASSYSASGGTYEQYF; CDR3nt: TGTGCCAGCAGTTACTCGGCTAGCGGGGGTACCTACGAGCAGTACTTC
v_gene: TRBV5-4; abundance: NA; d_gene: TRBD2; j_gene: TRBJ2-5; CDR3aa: CASSPRSGTSSQYQETQYF; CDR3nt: TGTGCCAGCAGCCCAAGGTCCGGGACTAGCAGCCAGTACCAAGAGACCCAGTACTTC
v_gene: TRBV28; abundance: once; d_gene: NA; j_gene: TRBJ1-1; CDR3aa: CASSSSSAGTEAFF; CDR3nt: TGTGCCAGCAGTTCCAGCTCAGCTGGTACTGAAGCTTTCTTT
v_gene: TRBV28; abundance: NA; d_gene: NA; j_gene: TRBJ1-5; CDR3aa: CASSFPGTNQPQHF; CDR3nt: TGTGCCAGCAGTTTCCCCGGAACGAATCAGCCCCAGCATTTT